A single sample is the source of the 21 T cell receptor beta chains below, sequenced in a study of post-analysis software for immune sequencing data. Whole-study findings and limits: There were about five TRBV segments more frequent in patients than controls, and TRBV5-6, TRBV5-1 and TRBV20-1 were among them.

What these receptors recognize is not known. The authors incorporated unique molecular identifiers into the TCR beta cDNA libraries. TCRdb reprocessed the PCR reads with MiXCR, giving one entry per CDR3 protein. The sample shows some 700,000 distinct CDR3 sequences, 55% to 60% of them seen only once. The material sequenced was blood. The origin of the receptors is a girl between 2 and 10 years old with multiple sclerosis.

This chain joins TRBV6-5 and TRBJ2-1; TRBD2 agrees at 16 bases. V lost 4 bases to trimming and J lost 8 bases; unmatched junction nucleotides: 2. Germline CDR1 reads MNHEY; CDR2 reads SVGAGI. The CDR3 covers 15 residues. The CDR3 nucleotides read TGTGCCAGCAGTTTGGGACTAGCGGGGGGGTATGAGCAGTTCTTC. This translates into CASSLGLAGGYEQFF.

This chain connects TRBV5-6 to TRBJ2-1, with 7 bases that match TRBD2. The CDR3 covers 16 residues. After removal of 3 bases from V and 4 bases from J, the junction contained 10 bases not matched to a gene. CDR1 and CDR2 from the germline V gene are SGHDT and YYEEEE. This CDR3 is CASSSSFGGRYNEQFF. The CDR3 DNA reads TGTGCCAGCAGCTCGTCATTCGGGGGGAGGTACAATGAGCAGTTCTTC.

The chain combines TRBV20-1 with TRBJ2-1, with TRBD1 identical over 9 bases. This CDR3 is 14 amino acids long. With 6 bases clipped from V and 6 bases from J, the junction kept 9 bases outside the gene matches. Germline lookup yields CDR1 DFQATT and CDR2 SNEGSKA (reference sequence). As DNA, the CDR3 is TGCAGTGCCGAGGGACAGGGTGAAGGCAATGAGCAGTTCTTC. Amino acid sequence: CSAEGQGEGNEQFF.

This clonotype appeared a few times. Germline is not matched at one junction end, which may reflect a read error. CDR3 in DNA: TGTGCCAGCAGCCTAGCGGGGGGGCCGGTGAATGAGCAGTTCTTC. It yields the protein CASSLAGGPVNEQFF. The chain carries TRBV7-9 and TRBJ2-1; TRBD2 matches at 12 bases. This CDR3 spans 15 amino acids. From germline, CDR1 is SEHNR and CDR2 FQNEAQ (reference sequence).

This chain uses TRBV12-3 or TRBV12-4 with TRBJ1-2; D perhaps matches TRBD1 (6 bases). V lost 5 bases, J lost 1 base, and 14 bases lay in between. The CDR3 runs 15 residues. CDR3 sequence: CASSPRTELNYGYTF. CDR3 nucleotides: TGTGCCAGCAGTCCCCGGACAGAACTTAACTATGGCTACACCTTC.

This chain connects TRBV2 to TRBJ2-3; no clear D gene. Trimming removed 6 bases at V and 0 bases at J, with 10 bases between. CDR1 and CDR2 from the germline V gene are SNHLY and FYNNEI. This CDR3 is 14 amino acids long. The CDR3 nucleotides read TGTGCCAGCAGGCCCGACTCAAGCACAGATACGCAGTATTTT. It encodes CASRPDSSTDTQYF.

The sample holds a few counts of this clonotype. The chain recombines TRBV20-1 with TRBJ2-5; perhaps TRBD2 as D (6 bases). The germline V gene encodes CDR1 DFQATT and CDR2 SNEGSKA (reference sequence). There are 14 residues in the CDR3. Trimming removed 0 bases from V and 3 bases from J, with 11 bases in between. CDR3 loop: CSARDPRREETQYF. The DNA of the CDR3 is TGCAGTGCTAGAGATCCGCGGAGGGAAGAGACCCAGTACTTC.

The chain joins TRBV20-1 to TRBJ2-1, with 8 bases that match TRBD1. This CDR3 has 16 residues. The J segment lost 7 bases and the V segment lost 2 bases, leaving 13 bases of the junction unmatched. The germline CDR1 and CDR2 sequences are DFQATT and SNEGSKA (reference sequence). CDR3 protein: CSARPDRGSRWNEQFF. The CDR3 DNA follows: TGCAGTGCTAGACCCGACAGGGGATCCCGTTGGAATGAGCAGTTCTTC.

Remarks on this clonotype: At one end the junction does not follow the germline gene, possibly because of a read error. The genes are TRBV18 and TRBJ2-7, with 7 bases fitting TRBD1. The CDR3 loop spans 15 amino acids. The V gene's germline CDR1 is KGHSH and CDR2 LQKENI. This chain's CDR3 is CASSPPGQSSYEQYF. CDR3 DNA sequence: TGTGCCAGCTCGCCACCGGGACAGAGCTCCTACGAGCAGTACTTC.

The V and J genes are TRBV28 and TRBJ2-1; TRBD1 matches at 10 bases. There are 14 residues in the CDR3. Germline V lookup: CDR1 MDHEN, CDR2 SYDVKM. Trimming at V came to 9 bases and at J to 1 base, leaving 3 bases not matched to a gene. CDR3 DNA sequence: TGTGCCAGTTGGACAGGGGGGTCCTACAATGAGCAGTTCTTC. Protein: CASWTGGSYNEQFF.

This clonotype occurred once. This sequence joins TRBV7-9 and TRBJ2-3, with 12 bases that match TRBD2. CDR3 length: 19 amino acids. The V gene end was trimmed by 2 bases and the J gene end by 3 bases; junction bases not matched to a gene: 12. Germline CDR1 is SEHNR and CDR2 is FQNEAQ (reference sequence). The CDR3 sequence: CASSLSASGRARLTDTQYF. The CDR3 DNA is TGTGCCAGCAGCTTATCGGCTAGCGGGAGGGCCAGATTGACAGATACGCAGTATTTT. The full variable domain, rest sourced from reference TRBV7-9 and TRBJ2-3, is DTGVSQNPRHKITKRGQNVTFRCDPISEHNRLYWYRQTLGQGPEFLTYFQNEAQLEKSRLLSDRFSAERPKGSFSTLEIQRTEQGDSAMYLCASSLSASGRARLTDTQYFGPGTRLTVL.

The gene calls are TRBV6-1 and TRBJ2-5; 10 nucleotides match TRBD1. This CDR3 contains 14 residues. J gave up 11 bases and V 5 bases, and 11 bases lay outside the gene matches. Germline V gives CDR1 MNHNS, CDR2 SASEGT. CDR3 nucleotides: TGTGCCAGCAGTAGGGGACAGGGGCCTGACTGGCAGTACTTC. Translated, it gives CASSRGQGPDWQYF.

This clonotype appeared once. CDR3 nucleotides: TGTGCCAGCGTCCTAGGAGAGACCCAGTACTTC. This codes for CASVLGETQYF. This chain links TRBV6-2 or TRBV6-3 with TRBJ2-4; D gene uncertain. The J call may be mistaken, given a closer DNA end match to TRBJ2-5. CDR3 size: 11 residues. Germline V gene lookup returns CDR1 MNHEY and CDR2 SVGEGT.

The J gene is TRBJ2-5, the V gene TRBV20-1; TRBD1 aligns across 11 bases. The CDR3 covers 18 residues. With V trimmed by 6 bases and J by 2 bases, 17 bases remained unmatched. Germline CDR1 reads DFQATT; CDR2 reads SNEGSKA (reference sequence). The CDR3 coding sequence is TGCAGTGCGAAAGGACAGGGGGCCTCGGGGGGGGTTCAAGAGACCCAGTACTTC. Its protein is CSAKGQGASGGVQETQYF.

In its sample, this clonotype was seen a few times. V and J are TRBV20-1 and TRBJ2-7, with TRBD1 matching over 8 bases. V shed 5 bases and J 3 bases; nucleotides not matched to a gene: 12. Germline lookup yields CDR1 DFQATT and CDR2 SNEGSKA (reference sequence). This CDR3 spans 15 amino acids. CDR3 bases: TGCAGTGCTCCGGCCGGGACAGGCACTTTCTACGAGCAGTACTTC. Protein sequence: CSAPAGTGTFYEQYF.

J is TRBJ1-2 and V is TRBV12-3 or TRBV12-4; the D is unclear. The CDR3 extends over 16 amino acids. Trimming left V 1 base short and J 3 bases short, with 15 bases between. The CDR3 region is CASSLDSLDPYYGYTF. The CDR3 DNA is TGTGCCAGCAGTTTAGACAGCCTCGACCCTTACTATGGCTACACCTTC.

In its sample, this clonotype was seen once. The J gene is TRBJ2-7, the V gene TRBV10-3; D may be TRBD1 (6 bases). CDR1 ENHRY and CDR2 SYGVKD come from the germline V gene. The CDR3 extends over 15 amino acids. The V gene lost 0 bases and the J gene lost 2 bases, with 11 bases spanning the gap. CDR3 loop: CAISESRGIPYEQYF. The CDR3 DNA is TGTGCCATCAGTGAGTCGAGGGGGATCCCCTACGAGCAGTACTTC.

The V and J genes are TRBV25-1 and TRBJ2-1; 12 bases fit TRBD2. Germline V gene data show CDR1 as MGHDK and CDR2 as SYGVNS. V was clipped by 6 bases and J by 3 bases; unmatched bases: 9. The CDR3 length is 17 residues. This CDR3 reads CASSGWLAGGLYNEQFF. The CDR3 bases are TGTGCCAGCAGCGGCTGGCTAGCGGGAGGGCTCTACAATGAGCAGTTCTTC.

The chain joins TRBV7-2 to TRBJ2-5; D may correspond to TRBD1 or TRBD2 (6 bases each). V was clipped by 5 bases and J by 3 bases, with 16 bases between them. Looked up from germline, CDR1 is SGHTA and CDR2 is FQGNSA. This CDR3 contains 15 residues. For the CDR3, the DNA is TGTGCCAGCAGCCGGTCCCGGGGGCGGGAAGAGACCCAGTACTTC. Translating gives CASSRSRGREETQYF.

The genes are TRBV20-1 and TRBJ2-1; D possibly corresponds to TRBD2 (6 bases). This CDR3 contains 14 residues. Germline CDR1 is DFQATT and CDR2 is SNEGSKA (reference sequence). V lost 0 bases and J 5 bases, leaving 11 bases between the germline ends. The DNA for the CDR3 is TGCAGTGCTAGAGATAGGCGGGAAGACAATGAGCAGTTCTTC. Its translation is CSARDRREDNEQFF.

J is TRBJ2-7 and V is TRBV20-1; 9 nucleotides agree with TRBD1. There are 15 residues in the CDR3. V lost 4 bases, J lost 0 bases, and 7 bases stayed unmatched. Germline V lookup: CDR1 DFQATT, CDR2 SNEGSKA (reference sequence). The CDR3 is CSATPGTGSSYEQYF. CDR3 coding DNA: TGCAGTGCTACCCCCGGGACAGGGTCCTCCTACGAGCAGTACTTC.